This T cell receptor beta chain came from a study of OX40 agonist ivuxolimab in advanced cancers. In the study overall: Subjects had a mean age of roughly 60 years, with a range of 23 to 79; around 84% were male.

The data were produced by immunoSEQ multiplex PCR, yet TCRdb's version contains in-frame clones alone and is incomplete. Among about 37,000 clones listed, 80% to 90% were seen once. Germline assignment: CDR1 SGHNT and CDR2 YYREEE (reference sequence). V was clipped by 7 bases and J by 1 base; unmatched bases: 6. The CDR3 length is 15 residues. The clonotype was recovered from an adult with an advanced solid tumor such as melanoma, head and neck, liver or kidney cancer. Sequenced material: CD4+ or CD8+ T cells sorted from blood, taken in a trial of the OX40 agonist ivuxolimab. The V gene is TRBV5-4, the J gene TRBJ1-1, with 11 bases identical to TRBD1. The CDR3 sequence is CASGQGAKGNTEAFF. Here the CDR3 DNA reads TGTGCCAGCGGACAGGGGGCAAAGGGGAACACTGAAGCTTTCTTT.